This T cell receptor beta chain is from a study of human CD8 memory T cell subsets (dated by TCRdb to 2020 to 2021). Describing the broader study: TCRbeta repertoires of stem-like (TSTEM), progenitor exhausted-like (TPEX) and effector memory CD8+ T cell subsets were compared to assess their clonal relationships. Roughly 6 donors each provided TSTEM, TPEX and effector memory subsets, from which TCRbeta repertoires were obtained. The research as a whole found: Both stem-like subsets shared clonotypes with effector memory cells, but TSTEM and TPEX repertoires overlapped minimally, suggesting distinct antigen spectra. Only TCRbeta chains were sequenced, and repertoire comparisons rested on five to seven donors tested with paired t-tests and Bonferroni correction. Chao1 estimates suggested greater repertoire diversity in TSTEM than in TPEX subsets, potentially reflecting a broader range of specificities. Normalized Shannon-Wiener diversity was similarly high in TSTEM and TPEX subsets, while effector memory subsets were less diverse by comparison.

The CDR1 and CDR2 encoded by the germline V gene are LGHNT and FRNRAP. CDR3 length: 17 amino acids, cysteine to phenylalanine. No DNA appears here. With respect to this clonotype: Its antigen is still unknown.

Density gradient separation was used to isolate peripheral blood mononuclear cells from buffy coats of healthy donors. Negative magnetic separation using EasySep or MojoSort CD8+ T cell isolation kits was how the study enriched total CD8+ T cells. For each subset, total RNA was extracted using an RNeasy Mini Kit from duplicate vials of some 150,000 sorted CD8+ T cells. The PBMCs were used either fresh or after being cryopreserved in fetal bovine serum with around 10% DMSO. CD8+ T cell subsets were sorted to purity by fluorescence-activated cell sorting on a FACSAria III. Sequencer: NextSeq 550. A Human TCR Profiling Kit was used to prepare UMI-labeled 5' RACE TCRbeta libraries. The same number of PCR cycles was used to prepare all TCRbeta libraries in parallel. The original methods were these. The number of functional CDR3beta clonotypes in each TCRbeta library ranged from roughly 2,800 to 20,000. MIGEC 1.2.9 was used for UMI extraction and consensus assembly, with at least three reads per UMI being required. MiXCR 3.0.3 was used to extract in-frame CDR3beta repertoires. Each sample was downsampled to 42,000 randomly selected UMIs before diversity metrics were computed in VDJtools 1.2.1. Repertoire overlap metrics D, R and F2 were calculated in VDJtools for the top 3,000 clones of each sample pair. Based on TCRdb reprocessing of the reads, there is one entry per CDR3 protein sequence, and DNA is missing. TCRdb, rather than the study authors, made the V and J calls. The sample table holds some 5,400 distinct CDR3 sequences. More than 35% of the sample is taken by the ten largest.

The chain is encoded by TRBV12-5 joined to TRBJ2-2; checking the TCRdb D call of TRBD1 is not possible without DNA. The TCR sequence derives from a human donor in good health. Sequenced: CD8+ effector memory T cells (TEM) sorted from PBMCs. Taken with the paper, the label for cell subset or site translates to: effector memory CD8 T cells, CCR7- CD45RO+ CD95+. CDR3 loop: CASGLVVGPSNTGELFF.